Each of the 21 T cell receptor beta chains below was sequenced from the same sample in a study of beta chain features in type 1 diabetes (dated by TCRdb to between 2018 and 2020). The protocol used for the library was the immunoSEQ multiplex PCR assay. All of the isolated RNA was reverse transcribed with the High Capacity cDNA Reverse Transcription Kit, so expressed TCRB transcripts were sequenced. TCRdb took this table from immuneACCESS and kept in-frame rearrangements with V and J called. Such tables lack part of the clones; where checked against another copy, unresolved V genes explain under half of the gap, and the rest is unexplained. The sample includes about 620,000 clones, with roughly a sixth observed a single time. About 0.097% of the sample is held by the ten biggest clonotypes. The sequenced material came from naive CD4+ T cells from blood. Explained via the paper, the cell subset or site label denotes: true naive CD4+ T cells. The source of these receptors is a man younger than 30 in good health.

The chain carries TRBV5-1 and TRBJ2-7; the match to TRBD1 covers 8 bases. Germline V CDR1 and CDR2: SGHRS, YFSETQ. V was pared by 7 bases and J by 3 bases, with 6 bases of the junction left unmatched. This CDR3 is built from 13 residues. The CDR3 DNA reads TGCGCCAGCCAATTTACAGGGGGCTACGAGCAGTACTTC. This gives the protein CASQFTGGYEQYF.

In its sample, this clone was seen a few times. The genes are TRBV10-3 and TRBJ2-3, with 10 nucleotides matching TRBD2. There are 16 residues in the CDR3. Trimming took 2 bases from V and 5 from J; bases not matched to a gene: 7. The germline gives CDR1 ENHRY, CDR2 SYGVKD. CDR3 nucleotide sequence: TGTGCCATCAGTGAGGGAGAACTAGCGGGGATAGATACGCAGTATTTT. Translated: CAISEGELAGIDTQYF.

This clone has more than one count but fewer than ten. In the same sample, other DNA sequences code for this CDR3. The chain is built from TRBV19 and TRBJ1-1; D not certain. V lost 6 bases and J 1 base, leaving 6 bases between the germline ends. The CDR3 has 12 residues. Germline loops: CDR1 LNHDA, CDR2 SQIVND (reference sequence). The CDR3 region is CASSRQNTEAFF. The CDR3 bases are TGTGCCAGTAGCCGACAGAACACTGAAGCTTTCTTT.

V and J are TRBV15 and TRBJ1-5; TRBD1 matches at 7 bases. Trimming at V came to 6 bases and at J to 0 bases, leaving 5 bases not matched to a gene. In germline, CDR1 is LNHNV, CDR2 YYDKDF (reference sequence). The CDR3 has 15 amino acids. The CDR3 is CATSTGTASNQPQHF. CDR3 sequence (DNA): TGTGCCACCAGTACCGGGACAGCTAGCAATCAGCCCCAGCATTTT.

Only a few counts were recorded for this clone. The J gene is TRBJ2-1, the V gene TRBV7-2; maybe TRBD2 (6 bases). V lost 5 bases, J lost 9 bases, and 11 bases lay in between. Per germline, CDR1 SGHTA and CDR2 FQGNSA. The CDR3 consists of 12 residues. The CDR3 loop reads CASSTPSAEQFF. CDR3 DNA sequence: TGTGCCAGCAGCACCCCTAGCGCTGAGCAGTTCTTC.

The chain has TRBV2 and TRBJ2-2; TRBD1 matches at 11 bases. V lost 6 bases and J lost 4; bases outside the gene matches: 4. The CDR3 extends over 15 amino acids. Per germline, CDR1 SNHLY and CDR2 FYNNEI. CDR3 bases: TGTGCCAGCAGGCGGGACAGGGGGGTCACCGGGGAGCTGTTTTTT. Amino acids: CASRRDRGVTGELFF.

The rearrangement uses TRBV7-7 and TRBJ2-7; tentatively, D is TRBD2 (6 bases). V was trimmed by 0 bases and J by 7 bases, leaving 10 bases between them. Per the germline V gene, CDR1 is SSHAT and CDR2 is FNYEAQ (reference sequence). The CDR3 sequence is 13 residues long. The CDR3 bases are TGTGCCAGCAGCTTAGCAGGCCGGGGGGAGCAGTACTTC. It yields the protein CASSLAGRGEQYF. Together with reference TRBV7-7 and TRBJ2-7, the CDR3 gives the full variable domain: GAGVSQSPRYKVTKRGQDVTLRCDPISSHATLYWYQQALGQGPEFLTYFNYEAQPDKSGLPSDRFSAERPEGSISTLTIQRTEQRDSAMYRCASSLAGRGEQYFGPGTRLTVT.

V is TRBV7-2 and J is TRBJ2-7; the match to TRBD2 covers 15 bases. Germline V gives CDR1 SGHTA, CDR2 FQGNSA. V dropped 2 bases and J dropped 7; count of bases not matched to a gene: 6. The CDR3 loop spans 16 amino acids. CDR3 sequence: CASSLSPGTSGREQYF. CDR3 nucleotides: TGTGCCAGCAGCTTAAGTCCCGGGACTAGCGGGAGGGAGCAGTACTTC. The entire variable domain, with the rest obtained from reference TRBV7-2 and TRBJ2-7, is as follows: GAGVSQSPSNKVTEKGKDVELRCDPISGHTALYWYRQSLGQGLEFLIYFQGNSAPDKSGLPSDRFSAERTGGSVSTLTIQRTQQEDSAVYLCASSLSPGTSGREQYFGPGTRLTVT.

This clone was seen only a few times. At the DNA level, this CDR3 is encoded by other sequences in the same sample as well. The chain recombines TRBV29-1 with TRBJ1-1; 7 positions agree with TRBD1. The length of the CDR3 is 13 residues. Looked up from germline, CDR1 is SQVTM and CDR2 is ANQGSEA. V was pared by 6 bases and J by 1 base, with 5 bases of the junction left unmatched. In nucleotides, the CDR3 is TGCAGCGTGACCCGACAGGGGAACACTGAAGCTTTCTTT. This translates into CSVTRQGNTEAFF. Drawing the rest from reference TRBV29-1 and TRBJ1-1, the complete variable domain is SAVISQKPSRDICQRGTSLTIQCQVDSQVTMMFWYRQQPGQSLTLIATANQGSEATYESGFVIDKFPISRPNLTFSTLTVSNMSPEDSSIYLCSVTRQGNTEAFFGQGTRLTVV.

This clone has only a few counts. The chain recombines TRBV5-1 with TRBJ2-1, with D uncertain. The germline V gene encodes CDR1 SGHRS and CDR2 YFSETQ. This CDR3 is built from 15 residues. V lost 0 bases and J 0 bases, leaving 7 bases between the germline ends. The CDR3 bases are TGCGCCAGCAGCTTGGCAGCTTACTCCTACAATGAGCAGTTCTTC. This encodes CASSLAAYSYNEQFF.

Details on this clone: A much larger clone differs from this one at a single base, so this may be a read error. The chain carries TRBV9 and TRBJ2-3; D gene unclear. CDR1 and CDR2 (germline): SGDLS, YYNGEE. The CDR3 totals 12 residues. V was pared by 0 bases and J by 6 bases, with 5 bases between. This chain's CDR3 is CASSVEKDTQYF. The DNA of the CDR3 is TGTGCCAGCAGCGTAGAGAAGGATACGCAGTATTTT.

The chain uses TRBV28 and TRBJ2-7, with D possibly matching TRBD1 (6 bases). CDR1 is MDHEN, CDR2 SYDVKM, per germline. Trimming cost V 8 bases and J 3 bases, with 17 bases left between them. The CDR3 is 14 residues long. CDR3 sequence: CASARDTRFYEQYF. The CDR3 nucleotides are TGTGCCAGCGCCCGGGACACGCGCTTCTACGAGCAGTACTTC.

The chain has TRBV19 and TRBJ1-5, with 7 bases matching TRBD1. CDR3 length: 17 residues. The ends lost 5 bases at V and 10 bases at J; junction bases unmatched: 20. The germline CDR1 and CDR2 sequences are LNHDA and SQIVND (reference sequence). CDR3 sequence: CASSPTGSTTTQGPQHF. Here the CDR3 DNA reads TGTGCCAGTAGTCCGACAGGGTCGACCACTACCCAGGGTCCCCAGCATTTT.

V is TRBV7-2 and J is TRBJ2-7; 8 bases map to TRBD1. The germline V gene has CDR1 SGHTA and CDR2 FQGNSA. The CDR3 sequence is 17 residues long. With 5 bases clipped from V and 4 bases from J, the junction kept 16 bases outside the gene matches. CDR3 region: CASSPPGFWTGLYEQYF. The CDR3 DNA reads TGTGCCAGCAGCCCGCCGGGGTTCTGGACAGGGCTTTACGAGCAGTACTTC.

This clone was found a few times. The identical CDR3 is also encoded by other nucleotide sequences in the sample. V is TRBV4-1 and J is TRBJ2-3; D is uncertain. Germline CDR1 reads MGHRA; CDR2 reads YSYEKL. Trimming pared 3 bases from V and 1 base from J, leaving 5 bases between. This CDR3 contains 13 residues. The CDR3 DNA reads TGCGCCAGCAGCCAGCAGGGCACAGATACGCAGTATTTT. Translated: CASSQQGTDTQYF.

This clone was counted a few times. The chain employs TRBV10-3 and TRBJ1-3; no clear D gene. Germline V lookup: CDR1 ENHRY, CDR2 SYGVKD. The length of the CDR3 is 14 residues. The V and J ends lost 8 bases and 1 base respectively, with 12 bases between them. In DNA, the CDR3 is TGTGCCATCTCCATGTCGGCTTCTGGAAACACCATATATTTT. Its translation is CAISMSASGNTIYF.

The gene calls are TRBV9 and TRBJ1-2, with a weak D call TRBD1 (5 bases). The CDR3 is made up of 16 amino acids. V was clipped by 3 bases and J by 0 bases, with 15 bases between them. Germline V CDR1 and CDR2: SGDLS, YYNGEE. The CDR3 reads CASSGRGLTANYGYTF. As DNA, the CDR3 is TGTGCCAGCAGCGGAAGGGGCCTCACAGCTAACTATGGCTACACCTTC.

DNA for the CDR3: TGTGCCAGCAGCTTCCCGACACAGGGTTCCTACGAGCAGTACTTC. Residues: CASSFPTQGSYEQYF. This chain links TRBV5-6 with TRBJ2-7; D perhaps matches TRBD1 (6 bases). The CDR3 contains 15 residues. Trimming stripped 2 bases from V and 1 base from J, with 13 bases between. Per germline, CDR1 SGHDT and CDR2 YYEEEE.

This clone was found a few times. J is TRBJ2-7 and V is TRBV2; TRBD1 aligns across 9 bases. CDR3 length equals 15 residues. The V and J ends lost 3 bases and 3 bases, in that order; junction bases with no gene match: 6. Per the germline V gene, CDR1 is SNHLY and CDR2 is FYNNEI. CDR3 DNA sequence: TGTGCCAGCAGTGAGCGAGGACAGGGGATCTACGAGCAGTACTTC. This codes for CASSERGQGIYEQYF.

The chain joins TRBV13 to TRBJ1-1; D might be TRBD1 (6 bases). The V gene lost 1 base and the J gene lost 1 base, with 7 bases spanning the gap. Germline-derived CDR1 and CDR2 are PRHDT and FYEKMQ (reference sequence). The CDR3 has 14 amino acids. CDR3 loop: CASSLAGANTEAFF. The CDR3 nucleotides read TGTGCCAGCAGCTTAGCAGGGGCGAACACTGAAGCTTTCTTT.

The V gene is TRBV4-1, the J gene TRBJ2-5; 15 positions match TRBD2. Germline-derived CDR1 and CDR2 are MGHRA and YSYEKL. The CDR3 consists of 18 residues. V shed 5 bases, J shed 4 bases, and the junction held 11 bases outside the gene matches. The CDR3 DNA sequence: TGCGCCAGCAGCAAACGGACTAGCGGGAGGGCGGGGGGAGAGACCCAGTACTTC. It is translated as CASSKRTSGRAGGETQYF.